The 26 T cell receptor beta chains reported below all come from one sample, sequenced in a study of blood T cell repertoires in COVID-19. The table came from immunoSEQ multiplex PCR; TCRdb's copy has only in-frame clones and leaves some out. The sample lists 190,000 or so clones, 85% to 90% occurring once. Sequencing was done on a sample of peripheral blood. Receptor source: a man aged 60 to 75 who had recovered from COVID-19.

The chain carries TRBV5-1 and TRBJ2-3; D is undetermined. The germline CDR1 and CDR2 sequences are SGHRS and YFSETQ. The CDR3 contains 15 residues. Trimming removed 2 bases at V and 2 bases at J, with 12 bases between. CDR3: CASSFAGLYTDTQYF. The CDR3 nucleotides read TGCGCCAGCAGCTTCGCCGGGTTATACACAGATACGCAGTATTTT.

The rearrangement links TRBV7-9 to TRBJ1-1; 8 bases fit TRBD1. Germline assignment: CDR1 SEHNR and CDR2 FQNEAQ (reference sequence). This CDR3 contains 16 residues. Germline trimming cut 0 bases from V and 7 bases from J; bases unmatched to any gene: 10. CDR3 bases: TGTGCCAGCAGCTTAGCGCTGGAACAGGGGGGTGGTGAAGCTTTCTTT. Amino acids: CASSLALEQGGGEAFF. The full variable domain, in which reference TRBV7-9 and TRBJ1-1 provide the parts outside the CDR3, is DTGVSQNPRHKITKRGQNVTFRCDPISEHNRLYWYRQTLGQGPEFLTYFQNEAQLEKSRLLSDRFSAERPKGSFSTLEIQRTEQGDSAMYLCASSLALEQGGGEAFFGQGTRLTVV.

This clone has a handful of counts. The J gene is TRBJ1-1, the V gene TRBV12-3 or TRBV12-4, with TRBD1 matching over 9 bases. There are 12 residues in the CDR3. V shed 10 bases and J 2 bases; nucleotides not matched to a gene: 2. CDR3 sequence (DNA): TGTGCCACGGGACAGGGCAACACTGAAGCTTTCTTT. Translating gives CATGQGNTEAFF.

The rearrangement links TRBV7-2 to TRBJ1-2; D remains ambiguous. The CDR3 length is 11 residues. CDR1 is SGHTA and CDR2 is FQGNSA in the germline V gene. V dropped 8 bases and J dropped 3 bases, with 7 bases sitting between them. DNA of the CDR3: TGTGCCAGCGCTCAGTACTATGGCTACACCTTC. Translated: CASAQYYGYTF.

The rearrangement uses TRBV6-6 and TRBJ1-2; 10 nucleotides line up with TRBD1. This CDR3 contains 13 residues. Germline assignment: CDR1 MNHNY and CDR2 SVGAGI (reference sequence). Trimming at V came to 5 bases and at J to 5 bases, leaving 2 bases not matched to a gene. Written as DNA, the CDR3 is TGTGCCAGCAGTCGACAGGGGGCTTATGGCTACACCTTC. Encoded protein: CASSRQGAYGYTF.

This clone was found many times. The gene calls are TRBV5-1 and TRBJ2-2; D is perhaps TRBD1 (8 bases). The CDR3 has 16 amino acids. Trimming took 2 bases from V and 3 from J, leaving 14 bases between them. Germline CDR1 and CDR2: SGHRS and YFSETQ. The DNA for the CDR3 is TGCGCCAGCAGCTTTACTACAGGGGGGGACACCGGGGAGCTGTTTTTT. The encoded protein is CASSFTTGGDTGELFF.

The chain uses TRBV3-1 (or the pseudogene TRBV3-2) and TRBJ2-1; TRBD2 agrees at 7 bases. CDR1 is LGHDT and CDR2 is YNNKEL in the germline V gene (reference sequence). The CDR3 runs 15 residues. V trimming: 1 base; J trimming: 8 bases; junction bases outside the gene matches: 8. The CDR3: CASSQVAGTSDEQFF. CDR3 sequence (DNA): TGTGCCAGCAGCCAAGTAGCGGGCACCAGTGATGAGCAGTTCTTC.

Notes on this clone: Different DNA sequences within this sample yield the same CDR3. The J gene is TRBJ2-1, the V gene TRBV12-5; 14 nucleotides line up with TRBD2. The CDR3 contains 14 residues. J gave up 10 bases and V 1 base, and 0 bases lay outside the gene matches. The germline V gene encodes CDR1 LGHNT and CDR2 FRNRAP. CDR3 sequence (DNA): TGTGCTAGTGGTTTGGGACTAGCGGGGGGGGAGCAGTTCTTC. Its translation: CASGLGLAGGEQFF. Filled out from reference TRBV12-5 and TRBJ2-1, the complete variable domain reads DARVTQTPRHKVTEMGQEVTMRCQPILGHNTVFWYRQTMMQGLELLAYFRNRAPLDDSGMPKDRFSAEMPDATLATLKIQPSEPRDSAVYFCASGLGLAGGEQFFGPGTRLTVL.

The rearrangement joins TRBV18 to TRBJ1-6; 9 nucleotides align to TRBD1. This CDR3 contains 18 residues. Germline CDR1 KGHSH, CDR2 LQKENI. V trimming: 6 bases; J trimming: 7 bases; junction bases outside the gene matches: 16. The CDR3 nucleotides are TGTGCCAGCTCCCTCATGGCCGAAAACAGGGGGCGAAATTCACCCCTCCACTTT. Translating gives CASSLMAENRGRNSPLHF.

This rearrangement joins TRBV18 to TRBJ2-7; the D gene is possibly TRBD2 (6 bases). Trimming took off 2 bases at V and 8 bases at J, with 19 bases between the two ends. CDR1 is KGHSH, CDR2 LQKENI, per germline. The CDR3 totals 15 residues. The DNA for the CDR3 is TGTGCCAGCTCACCATTGGACGGGGGAGTACGACAGCAGTACTTC. It translates to CASSPLDGGVRQQYF.

The chain is built from TRBV4-3 and TRBJ1-4; maybe TRBD1 (6 bases). The ends were cut back, 3 bases at V and 0 bases at J, with 14 bases in the middle. The germline V gene has CDR1 LGHNA and CDR2 YSLEER. The CDR3 runs to 17 residues. The CDR3 spells CASSHLQGPTTNEKLFF. The DNA for the CDR3 is TGCGCCAGCAGCCACTTACAGGGACCTACAACTAATGAAAAACTGTTTTTT.

The chain uses TRBV5-1 and TRBJ1-1; tentatively, D is TRBD1 (5 bases). Trimming took off 0 bases at V and 9 bases at J, with 15 bases between the two ends. The germline CDR1 and CDR2 sequences are SGHRS and YFSETQ. This CDR3 region has 14 residues. The CDR3 loop is CASSLGEVGGKAFF. As DNA, the CDR3 is TGCGCCAGCAGCTTGGGTGAAGTGGGGGGTAAAGCTTTCTTT.

The chain carries TRBV16 and TRBJ2-5, with TRBD1 matching over 8 bases. Germline CDR1 is KGHSY and CDR2 is FQNENV. This CDR3 has 14 residues. V shed 2 bases, J shed 2 bases, and the junction held 1 base outside the gene matches. CDR3 region: CASSQGQGQETQYF. The CDR3 DNA follows: TGTGCCAGCAGCCAAGGACAGGGACAAGAGACCCAGTACTTC.

The J gene is TRBJ2-1, the V gene TRBV7-3, with 12 bases that match TRBD2. With 6 bases clipped from V and 0 bases from J, the junction kept 9 bases outside the gene matches. Germline CDR1 SGHTA, CDR2 FQGTGA. There are 18 residues in the CDR3. DNA of the CDR3: TGTGCCAGCAGTCCGGGGGGACTAGCGGGCTCCTCCTACAATGAGCAGTTCTTC. It yields the protein CASSPGGLAGSSYNEQFF.

As DNA, the CDR3 is TGTGCCAGCAGCAGGACAGGGGGCGCGAAAGAGCAGTACTTC. This gives the protein CASSRTGGAKEQYF. The chain carries TRBV11-2 and TRBJ2-7; 11 bases fit TRBD1. This CDR3 has 14 residues. From germline, CDR1 is SGHAT and CDR2 FQNNGV. The J segment lost 7 bases and the V segment lost 5 bases, leaving 7 bases of the junction unmatched.

This rearrangement joins TRBV19 to TRBJ2-1; TRBD2 matches 8 bases. CDR1 and CDR2 (germline): LNHDA, SQIVND (reference sequence). This CDR3 contains 16 residues. The junction had 6 bases not matched to a gene; V was cut back by 4 bases and J by 1 base. The CDR3 nucleotides read TGTGCCAGTAGTAACCCCCGGGGGGGGTCCTACAATGAGCAGTTCTTC. It specifies CASSNPRGGSYNEQFF.

The J gene is TRBJ2-7, the V gene TRBV11-2; 7 bases match TRBD2. Germline CDR1 reads SGHAT; CDR2 reads FQNNGV. Trimming took 3 bases from V and 1 from J; bases not matched to a gene: 0. This CDR3 comprises 13 residues. The CDR3 here is CASSFSGSYEQYF. The CDR3 DNA reads as TGTGCCAGCAGCTTTAGCGGGTCCTACGAGCAGTACTTC.

Points on this clone: Other DNA sequences in the same sample also yield this CDR3. The rearrangement links TRBV14 to TRBJ2-7; the D gene is possibly TRBD1 (5 bases). Germline V CDR1 and CDR2: SGHDN, FVKESK. V lost 0 bases to trimming and J lost 1 base, with 10 bases between them. CDR3 length: 15 residues. CDR3 in DNA: TGTGCCAGCAGCCAAGACGTCGGACAATCCTACGAGCAGTACTTC. It yields the protein CASSQDVGQSYEQYF. Filled out from reference TRBV14 and TRBJ2-7, the complete variable domain reads EAGVTQFPSHSVIEKGQTVTLRCDPISGHDNLYWYRRVMGKEIKFLLHFVKESKQDESGMPNNRFLAERTGGTYSTLKVQPAELEDSGVYFCASSQDVGQSYEQYFGPGTRLTVT.

The chain couples TRBV6-1 to TRBJ2-1, with 8 positions matching TRBD2. The CDR3 is made up of 14 amino acids. V gave up 0 bases and J gave up 9 bases; unmatched junction bases: 4. Germline-derived CDR1 and CDR2 are MNHNS and SASEGT. CDR3 bases: TGTGCCAGCAGTGAAGCGCCGGGACTAGGTGAGCAGTTCTTC. It is translated as CASSEAPGLGEQFF.

V usage is TRBV27 and J usage is TRBJ2-2; possible D gene TRBD1, 6 bases. CDR1 is MNHEY and CDR2 is SMNVEV in the germline V gene (reference sequence). The length of the CDR3 is 16 residues. V dropped 1 base and J dropped 4 bases, with 13 bases sitting between them. The CDR3 region has the DNA TGTGCCAGCAGTTTATATGTGACAGGAGGCACCGGGGAGCTGTTTTTT. Encoded protein: CASSLYVTGGTGELFF.

V is TRBV18 and J is TRBJ2-7; 8 nucleotides match TRBD1. The ends lost 2 bases at V and 5 bases at J; junction bases unmatched: 8. From germline, CDR1 is KGHSH and CDR2 LQKENI. This CDR3 spans 15 amino acids. The CDR3 nucleotides read TGTGCCAGCTCACCAAGCTCGGCAGGGGGCGACGAGCAGTACTTC. Protein sequence: CASSPSSAGGDEQYF.

The chain combines TRBV11-2 with TRBJ2-7; 9 bases fit TRBD1. The V gene end was trimmed by 6 bases and the J gene end by 0 bases; junction bases not matched to a gene: 6. Germline V lookup: CDR1 SGHAT, CDR2 FQNNGV. This CDR3 has 15 residues. The CDR3 sequence is CASRPGQGASYEQYF. CDR3 sequence (DNA): TGTGCCAGCAGGCCGGGACAGGGAGCCTCCTACGAGCAGTACTTC.

The chain carries TRBV27 and TRBJ1-5; weak D call: TRBD1 (5 bases). CDR1 and CDR2 (germline): MNHEY, SMNVEV (reference sequence). V was clipped by 1 base and J by 4 bases, with 17 bases between them. This CDR3 has 17 amino acids. CDR3 nucleotides: TGTGCCAGCAGTTTATTCATGCGTTTACAGGATAATCAGCCCCAGCATTTT. This translates into CASSLFMRLQDNQPQHF.

The rearrangement uses TRBV6-5 and TRBJ1-2; D might be TRBD1 (6 bases). The V end lost 2 bases, the J end lost 8 bases, and 15 bases lay between the germline ends. Germline V lookup: CDR1 MNHEY, CDR2 SVGAGI. This CDR3 is built from 14 residues. CDR3: CASSYTTTGGGYTF. In DNA, the CDR3 is TGTGCCAGCAGTTACACTACGACAGGCGGAGGCTACACCTTC.

In DNA, the CDR3 is TGTGCCTGGAGTCATACAGTCTACGAGCAGTACTTC. Protein product: CAWSHTVYEQYF. The chain employs TRBV30 and TRBJ2-7; D remains unclear. V lost 2 bases and J lost 3, with 8 bases in between. Germline values: CDR1 GTSNPN, CDR2 SVGIG (reference sequence). This CDR3 is built from 12 residues.

This chain links TRBV7-6 with TRBJ1-4, with TRBD1 identical over 7 bases. Trimming removed 5 bases from V and 2 bases from J; junction bases left unmatched: 5. The V gene's germline CDR1 is SGHVS and CDR2 FNYEAQ. CDR3 length equals 15 residues. The CDR3 is CASSNYRGTNEKLFF. The CDR3 DNA is TGTGCCAGCAGCAACTACAGGGGTACTAATGAAAAACTGTTTTTT.